The 29 T cell receptor beta chains listed next were all sequenced from one sample in a study of blood T cell repertoires in COVID-19 (dated by TCRdb to about 2020). The library was produced with the immunoSEQ multiplex PCR assay. TCRdb took this table from immuneACCESS and kept in-frame rearrangements with V and J called. Such tables lack part of the clones; where checked against another copy, unresolved V genes explain under half of the gap, and the rest is unexplained. The sample profile shows roughly 430,000 clones; roughly 90% of them were found once. Clones ranked in the top ten supply approximately 2.1% of the sample. Sequenced input: PBMCs or T cells enriched from blood (not recorded which). These TCRs come from a woman aged 40 to 50 with acute COVID-19.

This clone was observed a single time. CDR3 sequence (DNA): TGCGCCAGCAGTTCCAGGACAGGGGCGAACACCGGGGAGCTGTTTTTT. Residues: CASSSRTGANTGELFF. J is TRBJ2-2 and V is TRBV5-1, with 9 bases fitting TRBD1. The germline CDR1 and CDR2 sequences are SGHRS and YFSETQ. The V segment lost 5 bases and the J segment 0 bases; nucleotides outside the gene matches: 5. This CDR3 spans 16 amino acids.

The V gene is TRBV29-1, the J gene TRBJ1-2; perhaps TRBD1 as D (5 bases). From germline, CDR1 is SQVTM and CDR2 ANQGSEA. V lost 0 bases to trimming and J lost 7 bases, with 15 bases between them. This CDR3 has 14 amino acids. The DNA for the CDR3 is TGCAGCGTTGAAGATTTACCAGGGCAGGGTGGCTACACCTTC. It yields the protein CSVEDLPGQGGYTF. Full variable domain (missing parts from reference TRBV29-1 and TRBJ1-2): SAVISQKPSRDICQRGTSLTIQCQVDSQVTMMFWYRQQPGQSLTLIATANQGSEATYESGFVIDKFPISRPNLTFSTLTVSNMSPEDSSIYLCSVEDLPGQGGYTFGSGTRLTVV.

This clone was seen just once. J is TRBJ2-1 and V is TRBV5-1; perhaps TRBD2 as D (5 bases). The germline V gene has CDR1 SGHRS and CDR2 YFSETQ. CDR3 size: 11 residues. V lost 4 bases to trimming and J lost 10 bases, with 9 bases between them. The CDR3 coding sequence is TGCGCCAGCAGCACGGGGTTAGAGCAGTTCTTC. This translates into CASSTGLEQFF. The full variable domain, rest sourced from reference TRBV5-1 and TRBJ2-1, is KAGVTQTPRYLIKTRGQQVTLSCSPISGHRSVSWYQQTPGQGLQFLFEYFSETQRNKGNFPGRFSGRQFSNSRSEMNVSTLELGDSALYLCASSTGLEQFFGPGTRLTVL.

V and J are TRBV6-5 and TRBJ2-7, with 8 bases identical to TRBD2. Trimming cost V 7 bases and J 4 bases; bases outside gene matches: 12. This CDR3 has 15 residues. Germline V lookup: CDR1 MNHEY, CDR2 SVGAGI. The CDR3 protein is CASTPPGGHEYEQYF. The CDR3 DNA follows: TGTGCCAGCACCCCCCCGGGGGGGCACGAATACGAGCAGTACTTC.

This clone was seen once. This chain connects TRBV6-5 to TRBJ1-5; D gene unclear. Germline V gene sequence: CDR1 MNHEY, CDR2 SVGAGI. CDR3 length: 13 residues. V dropped 0 bases and J dropped 5 bases, with 5 bases sitting between them. The DNA for the CDR3 is TGTGCCAGCAGTTACTCGTTAGATCAGCCCCAGCATTTT. Protein product: CASSYSLDQPQHF.

The chain is built from TRBV30 and TRBJ1-1; no firm D call. The V and J ends lost 3 bases and 1 base respectively, with 15 bases between them. The CDR3 length is 15 residues. Per the germline V gene, CDR1 is GTSNPN and CDR2 is SVGIG (reference sequence). CDR3 nucleotide sequence: TGTGCCTGGAGGAGGGAGATACGTTGGAACACTGAAGCTTTCTTT. Protein sequence: CAWRREIRWNTEAFF.

The rearrangement links TRBV10-1 to TRBJ1-1; D is unresolved. Germline CDR1 and CDR2: WNHNN and SYGVQD (reference sequence). Trimming took 0 bases from V and 4 from J, leaving 12 bases between them. This CDR3 is 15 amino acids long. DNA for the CDR3: TGCGCCAGCAGTGAGTCCCCTACGGGTAGCACTGAAGCTTTCTTT. Its protein is CASSESPTGSTEAFF.

The CDR3 coding sequence is TGTGCCATCAAAGATGGCGGGGGTCACACAGATACGCAGTATTTT. This translates into CAIKDGGGHTDTQYF. V usage is TRBV10-3 and J usage is TRBJ2-3; 7 bases line up with TRBD2. CDR3 length: 15 residues. The V gene's germline CDR1 is ENHRY and CDR2 SYGVKD. Germline trimming cut 7 bases from V and 2 bases from J; bases unmatched to any gene: 9.

This chain joins TRBV2 and TRBJ2-1, with TRBD1 matching 7 bases. Germline CDR1 SNHLY, CDR2 FYNNEI. V shed 4 bases, J shed 12 bases, and the junction held 6 bases outside the gene matches. CDR3 size: 12 residues. CDR3 in DNA: TGTGCCAGCAGTGCATACAGGGGCCCGCAGTTCTTC. Encoded protein: CASSAYRGPQFF.

The rearrangement links TRBV6-5 to TRBJ1-1; D is undetermined. Trimming left V 0 bases short and J 0 bases short, with 8 bases between. Germline V gives CDR1 MNHEY, CDR2 SVGAGI. CDR3 length: 15 residues. CDR3 sequence (DNA): TGTGCCAGCAGTTACTCCCACGACATGAACACTGAAGCTTTCTTT. Residues: CASSYSHDMNTEAFF.

The chain combines TRBV6-5 with TRBJ2-7; 7 bases agree with TRBD1. Germline loops: CDR1 MNHEY, CDR2 SVGAGI. This CDR3 spans 15 amino acids. The V segment lost 6 bases and the J segment 0 bases; nucleotides outside the gene matches: 8. CDR3 amino acids: CASRPQGLSSYEQYF. CDR3 bases: TGTGCCAGCAGACCACAGGGGCTAAGCTCCTACGAGCAGTACTTC.

This chain joins TRBV19 and TRBJ2-5; 10 positions match TRBD1. The J segment lost 4 bases and the V segment lost 6 bases, leaving 11 bases of the junction unmatched. The CDR3 runs to 16 residues. Germline V gene sequence: CDR1 LNHDA, CDR2 SQIVND (reference sequence). In nucleotides, the CDR3 is TGTGCCAGTAGCGTCCAGGGGACAGGGGTGGGAGAGACCCAGTACTTC. This sequence encodes CASSVQGTGVGETQYF.

This chain uses TRBV4-2 with TRBJ2-7, with D tentatively TRBD2 (6 bases). Trimming cost V 0 bases and J 6 bases, with 12 bases left between them. CDR1 and CDR2 from the germline V gene are LGHNA and YNFKEQ. The CDR3 covers 14 residues. CDR3 protein: CASSQEPRGSEQYF. The CDR3 region has the DNA TGTGCCAGCAGCCAAGAGCCCCGGGGGAGCGAGCAGTACTTC.

This chain connects TRBV5-8 to TRBJ2-5, with no clear D. Trimming cost V 1 base and J 2 bases, with 6 bases left between them. Per the germline V gene, CDR1 is SGHTS and CDR2 is YDEGEE. The length of the CDR3 is 13 residues. CDR3 coding DNA: TGTGCCAGCAGCTTGAACAGTCAAGAGACCCAGTACTTC. It yields the protein CASSLNSQETQYF.

CDR3 DNA sequence: TGTGCCAGCAGCTTCCGGACAGGCCAAGAGACCCAGTACTTC. Translated: CASSFRTGQETQYF. The chain uses TRBV3-1 (or the pseudogene TRBV3-2) and TRBJ2-5, with 7 bases identical to TRBD1. CDR3 length: 14 amino acids. CDR1 and CDR2 (germline): LGHDT, YNNKEL (reference sequence). After removal of 5 bases from V and 1 base from J, the junction contained 4 bases not matched to a gene.

This clone was observed once. The genes are TRBV5-1 and TRBJ1-1; a possible D gene is TRBD1 (6 bases). Germline V lookup: CDR1 SGHRS, CDR2 YFSETQ. The CDR3 covers 14 residues. V was trimmed by 4 bases and J by 2 bases, leaving 12 bases between them. This CDR3 is CASSPTGINTEAFF. The CDR3 coding sequence is TGCGCCAGCAGCCCCACAGGGATCAACACTGAAGCTTTCTTT.

This chain connects TRBV11-2 to TRBJ1-4; weak D call: TRBD1 (5 bases). The CDR3 runs 12 residues. The V and J ends lost 5 bases and 8 bases respectively, with 9 bases between them. CDR1 and CDR2 from the germline V gene are SGHAT and FQNNGV. The CDR3 is CASSPNREKLFF. The CDR3 nucleotides read TGTGCCAGCAGCCCTAACAGGGAAAAACTGTTTTTT.

This rearrangement joins TRBV2 to TRBJ2-2; D possibly corresponds to TRBD2 (7 bases). V lost 3 bases and J lost 2, with 13 bases in between. Germline lookup yields CDR1 SNHLY and CDR2 FYNNEI. CDR3 size: 16 residues. The DNA of the CDR3 is TGTGCCAGCAGTGACTCGCGCGGGGGCAACACCGGGGAGCTGTTTTTT. It is translated as CASSDSRGGNTGELFF.

This rearrangement joins TRBV30 to TRBJ2-7, with 9 positions matching TRBD1. The CDR3 runs 17 residues. The V gene end was trimmed by 0 bases and the J gene end by 1 base; junction bases not matched to a gene: 10. From germline, CDR1 is GTSNPN and CDR2 SVGIG (reference sequence). The CDR3 DNA reads TGTGCCTGGAGTGTACCGGACAGGGGCCCACAATCCTACGAGCAGTACTTC. This sequence encodes CAWSVPDRGPQSYEQYF. Using reference TRBV30 and TRBJ2-7 for the parts outside the CDR3, the full variable domain is SQTIHQWPATLVQPVGSPLSLECTVEGTSNPNLYWYRQAAGRGLQLLFYSVGIGQISSEVPQNLSASRPQDRQFILSSKKLLLSDSGFYLCAWSVPDRGPQSYEQYFGPGTRLTVT.

The CDR3 nucleotides are TGTGCCAGCAGTTACCAGACCGGGGTGGTTACTGAAGCTTTCTTT. This gives the protein CASSYQTGVVTEAFF. This rearrangement joins TRBV6-5 to TRBJ1-1; no reliable D call. From germline, CDR1 is MNHEY and CDR2 SVGAGI. V lost 2 bases and J lost 5, with 15 bases in between. CDR3 length equals 15 residues.

The chain has TRBV11-2 and TRBJ1-1; tentative D call: TRBD1 (5 bases). Trimming left V 1 base short and J 0 bases short, with 9 bases between. The CDR3 is 15 amino acids. Germline V gene lookup returns CDR1 SGHAT and CDR2 FQNNGV. The CDR3 DNA reads TGTGCCAGCAGCTTAGCAGGGCCGATGAACACTGAAGCTTTCTTT. Encoded protein: CASSLAGPMNTEAFF.

The V gene is TRBV30, the J gene TRBJ1-2; D is perhaps TRBD1 (6 bases). CDR3 length equals 13 residues. Germline-derived CDR1 and CDR2 are GTSNPN and SVGIG (reference sequence). V was clipped by 8 bases and J by 6 bases, with 19 bases between them. In DNA form, the CDR3 reads TGTGCCCAAAAACAGGGTTTCGTCCATGGCTACACCTTC. Encoded protein: CAQKQGFVHGYTF.

On this clone: This sample includes further DNA sequences coding for the same CDR3. The chain couples TRBV15 to TRBJ1-5, with 12 bases matching TRBD1. This CDR3 has 15 residues. Trimming took 3 bases from V and 5 from J; bases not matched to a gene: 2. CDR1 is LNHNV and CDR2 is YYDKDF in the germline V gene (reference sequence). CDR3 in amino acids: CATSRGTGGDQPQHF. As DNA, the CDR3 is TGTGCCACCAGCAGGGGGACAGGGGGCGATCAGCCCCAGCATTTT.

The J gene is TRBJ2-7, the V gene TRBV2; 13 nucleotides agree with TRBD2. Trimming took 10 bases from V and 5 from J; bases not matched to a gene: 8. CDR1 and CDR2 (germline): SNHLY, FYNNEI. This CDR3 comprises 14 residues. For the CDR3, the DNA is TGTGCCACACCACGGACTAGCGGGGGCAACGAGCAGTACTTC. Residues: CATPRTSGGNEQYF.

The rearrangement links TRBV6-5 to TRBJ1-4, with TRBD1 identical over 9 bases. V trimming: 2 bases; J trimming: 10 bases; junction bases outside the gene matches: 2. This CDR3 spans 13 amino acids. Per germline, CDR1 MNHEY and CDR2 SVGAGI. The CDR3 DNA reads TGTGCCAGCAGTTACACAGGGGGCGGAAAACTGTTTTTT. Its translation is CASSYTGGGKLFF.

The J gene is TRBJ2-7, the V gene TRBV5-1; 14 bases are a match to TRBD2. CDR1 is SGHRS, CDR2 YFSETQ, per germline. This CDR3 region has 17 residues. J was trimmed by 1 base and V by 0 bases; bases with no gene match: 3. The CDR3 DNA reads as TGCGCCAGCAGCTTGGGACTAGCGGGGGGGCGATCCTACGAGCAGTACTTC. It codes for CASSLGLAGGRSYEQYF.

The rearrangement joins TRBV6-5 to TRBJ1-2, with 9 bases fitting TRBD1. Per germline, CDR1 MNHEY and CDR2 SVGAGI. V was pared by 5 bases and J by 3 bases, with 4 bases of the junction left unmatched. This CDR3 spans 14 amino acids. DNA of the CDR3: TGTGCCAGCAGTCGGACAGGGGCGCACTATGGCTACACCTTC. Amino acid sequence: CASSRTGAHYGYTF.

The chain uses TRBV2 and TRBJ2-7, with a weak D call TRBD2 (5 bases). The CDR3 is made up of 12 amino acids. The germline V gene has CDR1 SNHLY and CDR2 FYNNEI. With 11 bases removed from V and 4 bases from J, the gap between germline ends came to 15 bases. In nucleotides, the CDR3 is TGTGCCGGCGGGCAGGACGGGTACGAGCAGTACTTC. This sequence encodes CAGGQDGYEQYF.

V and J are TRBV19 and TRBJ1-2, with D possibly being TRBD1 (5 bases). The CDR3 spans 14 residues. Germline CDR1 is LNHDA and CDR2 is SQIVND (reference sequence). V shed 2 bases and J shed 0 bases, with 7 bases lying between them. Here the CDR3 reads CASSIQGTNYGYTF. CDR3 sequence (DNA): TGTGCCAGTAGTATACAGGGAACTAACTATGGCTACACCTTC.